Listed below are T cell receptor beta chains from one sample, sequenced in a study of cytomegalovirus exposure and HLA in healthy donors. Libraries were prepared by immunoSEQ multiplex PCR; TCRdb keeps only in-frame clonotypes and omits some of them. The sample shows 100,000 to 120,000 clones, over 70% of them seen only once. Material: PBMCs. The receptors originated from a man aged 25 to 45 in good health and CMV-seronegative. CDR3s include the opening cysteine and the closing phenylalanine or tryptophan.

TRBJ2-1 | TRBV7-8 | CASSFDSEQFF
TRBJ2-2 | TRBV30 | CALDRFRGSGELFF
TRBJ2-2 | TRBV27 | CASSQGARFGGELFF
TRBJ1-1 | TRBV6-5 | CASSYLGTGLEAFF
TRBJ1-1 | TRBV6-1 | CASSAHEGEKAFF
TRBJ1-5 | TRBV5-1 | CASSLAGRVDQPQHF
TRBJ1-5 | TRBV2 | CASDSGTGSNQPQHF
TRBJ2-7 | TRBV29-1 | CSVYFGRSPAAFEQYF
TRBJ1-4 | TRBV4-3 | CASGGTTNEKLFF
TRBJ2-2 | TRBV5-1 | CASSPGTLNTGELFF
TRBJ1-1 | TRBV6-1 | CASRVIRGTEAFF
TRBJ2-1 | TRBV7-3 | CASRMRTSGNNEQFF
TRBJ1-4 | TRBV28 | CASSLPRGQLFF
TRBJ2-3 | TRBV27 | CASSLGQTRTDTQYF
TRBJ2-3 | TRBV18 | CASSPASGRSTDTQYF
TRBJ1-4 | TRBV2 | CASSERTATNEKLFF
TRBJ1-1 | TRBV7-8 | CASSSNPQGWTEAFF
TRBJ2-3 | TRBV7-2 | CASSSGALQDTQYF
TRBJ1-2 | TRBV6-1 | CASSEVISGGSGYTF
TRBJ2-3 | TRBV4-1 | CASSQPQTGVGTDTQYF
TRBJ2-6 | TRBV14 | CASSRDRGPGANVLTF
TRBJ2-7 | TRBV19 | CASSMIGSSPGVFF
TRBJ1-1 | TRBV19 | CASRVWEEAFF
TRBJ1-1 | TRBV19 | CASSPGNTEAFF
TRBJ2-5 | TRBV5-1 | CASSPAGTAQETQYF
TRBJ2-1 | TRBV28 | CASTLNRGYEQFF
TRBJ2-1 | TRBV4-2 | CASSQDEAGGSNEQFF
TRBJ2-5 | TRBV28 | CASKGGYQETQYF
TRBJ2-3 | TRBV6-5 | CASSFKRGSTDTQYF
TRBJ2-3 | TRBV27 | CASRDGGGGTDTQYF
TRBJ1-2 | TRBV7-9 | CASSLMVGDGYTF
TRBJ1-5 | TRBV7-9 | CASSPRGDISQPQHF
TRBJ2-1 | TRBV5-1 | CASSFGGGRKGNEQFF
TRBJ2-1 | TRBV5-1 | CASSRELSSSYNEQFF
TRBJ1-6 | TRBV12-5 | CASGFQGNSPLHF
TRBJ2-7 | TRBV5-5 | CASSLAGDKQYF
TRBJ2-1 | TRBV28 | CASSLGGGTLYNEQFF
TRBJ1-5 | TRBV7-2 | CASSLGGHQPQHF
TRBJ2-7 | TRBV6-5 | CASSYSNSEDYEQYF
TRBJ1-2 | TRBV7-9 | CASTGTGAGYGYTF